These 10 T cell receptor beta chains were sequenced from one sample in a study of T cells in Graves' hyperthyroidism and ophthalmopathy. Template material for amplifying TCR beta CDR3 regions consisted of RNA transcripts. Using the HTBI primer set, a first-round RT-PCR was run on the TCR CDR3. In TCRdb, the multiplex PCR reads were re-called with MiXCR into one record per CDR3 protein. The table has about 840,000 distinct CDR3 sequences, around 38% seen once. Specimen: blood. The source is a man between 18 and 29 years old with Graves' hyperthyroidism.

The chain recombines TRBV6-5 with TRBJ2-5; 12 nucleotides match TRBD2. V was pared by 5 bases and J by 4 bases, with 8 bases of the junction left unmatched. The CDR3 spans 16 residues. CDR1 is MNHEY and CDR2 is SVGAGI in the germline V gene. DNA for the CDR3: TGTGCCAGCAGTGAAGCGACTAGCGGGAGCTCAGAGACCCAGTACTTC. Translated: CASSEATSGSSETQYF.

This clonotype was seen only once. The gene calls are TRBV19 and TRBJ1-1; D not certain. Germline V gene lookup returns CDR1 LNHDA and CDR2 SQIVND (reference sequence). V was pared by 1 base and J by 8 bases, with 11 bases between. The CDR3 has 13 residues. The CDR3 region has the DNA TGTGCCAGTAGTATAGGTCTGGCTCCAGAAGCTTTCTTT. Translating it yields CASSIGLAPEAFF.

V gene TRBV24-1 combines with J gene TRBJ2-5; 9 bases line up with TRBD1. CDR1 and CDR2 (germline): KGHDR, SFDVKD. Unmatched junction bases numbered 5, after V lost 5 bases and J lost 2 bases. This CDR3 has 15 amino acids. The CDR3 DNA reads TGTGCCACCAGTGTCCTAGGACAGGGGCAAGAGACCCAGTACTTC. This gives the protein CATSVLGQGQETQYF.

This clonotype has a count of ten or more. The CDR3 is CASTWGQDQETQYF. CDR3 nucleotides: TGTGCCAGCACCTGGGGACAGGACCAAGAGACCCAGTACTTC. The genes are TRBV12-3 or TRBV12-4 and TRBJ2-5; TRBD1 matches 8 bases. The V gene end was trimmed by 7 bases and the J gene end by 0 bases; junction bases not matched to a gene: 4. The CDR3 has 14 amino acids.

Comments on this clonotype: This may arise from a read error, as a much more abundant clone is one base away. V is TRBV7-8 and J is TRBJ2-7, with D tentatively TRBD1 (6 bases). The CDR3 loop spans 13 amino acids. The germline CDR1 and CDR2 sequences are SGHVS and FQNEAQ. Deletions cut 6 bases from V and 9 bases from J, with 18 bases between. The CDR3 reads CASRIGAGDGQYF. As DNA, the CDR3 is TGTGCCAGCAGAATAGGGGCAGGGGACGGGCAGTACTTC.

CDR3: CSSGVGQGITYEQYF. The CDR3 nucleotides read TGCAGCTCAGGAGTAGGGCAGGGGATCACCTACGAGCAGTACTTC. V gene TRBV29-1 combines with J gene TRBJ2-7; a weak D match, TRBD1 (6 bases). V lost 8 bases and J 2 bases, leaving 22 bases between the germline ends. The CDR3 has 15 residues. CDR1 and CDR2 (germline): SQVTM, ANQGSEA.

This clonotype was seen ten or more times. This chain joins TRBV29-1 and TRBJ1-1; no firm D call. The V end was cut by 0 bases, the J end by 1 base, with 0 bases between. The CDR3 sequence is 11 residues long. The germline V gene encodes CDR1 SQVTM and CDR2 ANQGSEA. For the CDR3, the DNA is TGCAGCGTTGAAGAGAACACTGAAGCTTTCTTT. Protein: CSVEENTEAFF.

The rearrangement uses TRBV10-3 and TRBJ2-7; TRBD1 might be the D (5 bases). The length of the CDR3 is 14 residues. CDR1 ENHRY and CDR2 SYGVKD come from the germline V gene. V was cut by 10 bases and J by 5 bases, with 21 bases left in between. The CDR3 DNA is TGTGCCACCGTTTCGCGGACACCCCACCACGAGCAGTACTTC. Translation: CATVSRTPHHEQYF.

This clonotype was found a few times. CDR3 nucleotides: TGTGCCAGCAGCTCCCATCGACAGGGGGCTAGTAATTCACCCCTCCACTTT. Translation gives CASSSHRQGASNSPLHF. The chain recombines TRBV7-8 with TRBJ1-6; 10 bases line up with TRBD1. The CDR3 is made up of 17 amino acids. With 4 bases clipped from V and 6 bases from J, the junction kept 9 bases outside the gene matches. The germline V gene has CDR1 SGHVS and CDR2 FQNEAQ.

The V call is TRBV19, the J call TRBJ1-2, with D maybe TRBD1 (5 bases). The CDR3 length is 15 residues. Between the trimmed V and J ends, which lost 9 bases and 6 bases, there was a span of 23 bases. Germline lookup yields CDR1 LNHDA and CDR2 SQIVND (reference sequence). CDR3 sequence reads: CASSDPHDSFHGYTF. The CDR3 coding sequence is TGTGCCAGCAGTGATCCCCACGACAGCTTCCATGGCTACACCTTC.